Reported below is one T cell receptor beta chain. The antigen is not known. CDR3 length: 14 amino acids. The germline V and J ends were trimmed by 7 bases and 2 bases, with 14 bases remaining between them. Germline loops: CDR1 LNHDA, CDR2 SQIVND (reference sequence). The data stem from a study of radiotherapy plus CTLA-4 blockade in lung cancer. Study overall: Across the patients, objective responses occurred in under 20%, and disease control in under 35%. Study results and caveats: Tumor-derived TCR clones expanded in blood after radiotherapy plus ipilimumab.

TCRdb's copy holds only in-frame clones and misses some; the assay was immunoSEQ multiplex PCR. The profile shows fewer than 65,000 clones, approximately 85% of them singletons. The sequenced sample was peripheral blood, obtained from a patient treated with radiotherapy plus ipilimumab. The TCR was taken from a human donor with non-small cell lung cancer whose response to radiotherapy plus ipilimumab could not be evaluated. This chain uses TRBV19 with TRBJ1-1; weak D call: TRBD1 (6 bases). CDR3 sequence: CASNFRGLNTEAFF. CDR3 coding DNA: TGTGCCAGTAACTTCAGGGGTTTAAACACTGAAGCTTTCTTT.